The 18 T cell receptor beta chains listed next were all sequenced from one sample in a study of OX40 agonist ivuxolimab in advanced cancers. Measured with immunoSEQ multiplex PCR; TCRdb has only the in-frame clones, and not every one. This table has around 67,000 clones, around nine tenths appearing once. The sequenced sample was CD4+ or CD8+ T cells sorted from blood, obtained in a trial of the OX40 agonist ivuxolimab. The receptors derive from an adult with an advanced solid tumor such as melanoma, head and neck, liver or kidney cancer.

The V call is TRBV7-8, the J call TRBJ2-1; 10 nucleotides agree with TRBD2. The CDR3 totals 18 residues. V shed 1 base and J 7 bases; nucleotides not matched to a gene: 13. Germline loops: CDR1 SGHVS, CDR2 FQNEAQ. CDR3 nucleotide sequence: TGTGCCAGCAGCTTAGATGCTGGATTCAGCGGGGGGGTAAATGAGCAGTTCTTC. It encodes CASSLDAGFSGGVNEQFF.

The V gene is TRBV9, the J gene TRBJ2-1; 12 nucleotides line up with TRBD2. V shed 0 bases and J 2 bases; nucleotides not matched to a gene: 3. The CDR3 is 17 amino acids. Germline values: CDR1 SGDLS, CDR2 YYNGEE. The chain's CDR3 is CASSVGSSGRAYNEQFF. The CDR3, as DNA: TGTGCCAGCAGCGTAGGGTCTAGCGGGAGGGCCTACAATGAGCAGTTCTTC.

V usage is TRBV5-4 and J usage is TRBJ2-2; the D gene could be TRBD1 or TRBD2 (5 bases each). Per germline, CDR1 SGHNT and CDR2 YYREEE (reference sequence). CDR3 size: 13 residues. CDR3 loop: CADLARETGELFF. The CDR3 region has the DNA TGTGCAGACTTGGCCAGGGAGACCGGGGAGCTGTTTTTT.

This chain joins TRBV5-4 and TRBJ2-7, with 10 bases that match TRBD1. V lost 5 bases, J lost 6 bases, and 8 bases stayed unmatched. The CDR3 sequence is 14 residues long. CDR1 is SGHNT and CDR2 is YYREEE in the germline V gene (reference sequence). CDR3 nucleotides: TGTGCCAGCAGAGCTACCCGGACAGGGGGCGAGCAGTACTTC. It is translated as CASRATRTGGEQYF. Full variable domain (remainder filled in from reference TRBV5-4 and TRBJ2-7): ETGVTQSPTHLIKTRGQQVTLRCSSQSGHNTVSWYQQALGQGPQFIFQYYREEENGRGNFPPRFSGLQFPNYSSELNVNALELDDSALYLCASRATRTGGEQYFGPGTRLTVT.

V usage is TRBV7-9 and J usage is TRBJ2-1; TRBD1 agrees at 7 bases. The CDR3 is made up of 14 amino acids. Germline V gives CDR1 SEHNR, CDR2 FQNEAQ (reference sequence). V dropped 3 bases and J dropped 4; count of bases not matched to a gene: 3. The CDR3 loop is CASSFRDRYNEQFF. DNA for the CDR3: TGTGCCAGCAGCTTCCGGGACAGATACAATGAGCAGTTCTTC.

The chain uses TRBV5-4 and TRBJ1-4; no definite D call. From germline, CDR1 is SGHNT and CDR2 YYREEE (reference sequence). Trimming removed 1 base at V and 5 bases at J, with 9 bases between. This CDR3 contains 14 residues. The CDR3 nucleotides read TGTGCCAGCAGCTTGTGGTCGGGAAATGAAAAACTGTTTTTT. This gives the protein CASSLWSGNEKLFF. The full variable domain, its missing parts supplied by reference TRBV5-4 and TRBJ1-4, is ETGVTQSPTHLIKTRGQQVTLRCSSQSGHNTVSWYQQALGQGPQFIFQYYREEENGRGNFPPRFSGLQFPNYSSELNVNALELDDSALYLCASSLWSGNEKLFFGSGTQLSVL.

This chain joins TRBV19 and TRBJ2-2, with D possibly TRBD1 on 6 matching bases. V shed 3 bases and J shed 8 bases, with 13 bases lying between them. This CDR3 region has 14 residues. Germline V CDR1 and CDR2: LNHDA, SQIVND (reference sequence). The chain's CDR3 is CASSIHTQGGELFF. The CDR3 nucleotides read TGTGCCAGTAGTATCCATACGCAGGGGGGGGAGCTGTTTTTT.

The genes are TRBV5-1 and TRBJ1-5; D is uncertain. CDR3 length: 15 amino acids. Germline loops: CDR1 SGHRS, CDR2 YFSETQ. V lost 4 bases and J 3 bases, leaving 14 bases between the germline ends. DNA for the CDR3: TGCGCCAGCAGCCCCGACCCCAGCACCAATCAGCCCCAGCATTTT. This gives the protein CASSPDPSTNQPQHF.

The chain links TRBV7-8 to TRBJ2-1; D might be TRBD1 or TRBD2, each matching 5 bases. The V gene's germline CDR1 is SGHVS and CDR2 FQNEAQ. The CDR3 sequence is 13 residues long. The V end lost 5 bases, the J end lost 8 bases, and 13 bases lay between the germline ends. CDR3 sequence: CASSPPRGDEQFF. Written as DNA, the CDR3 is TGTGCCAGCAGCCCTCCCCGAGGGGATGAGCAGTTCTTC.

The CDR3 is CASSQAGRGGNQPQHF. CDR3 DNA: TGCGCCAGCAGCCAAGCGGGCCGAGGGGGCAATCAGCCCCAGCATTTT. The gene calls are TRBV4-1 and TRBJ1-5; the D gene is possibly TRBD1 (5 bases). CDR3 length equals 16 residues. V dropped 1 base and J dropped 2 bases, with 12 bases sitting between them. The germline CDR1 and CDR2 sequences are MGHRA and YSYEKL.

This rearrangement joins TRBV28 to TRBJ1-5, with D maybe TRBD1 (5 bases). The V gene's germline CDR1 is MDHEN and CDR2 SYDVKM. With 4 bases removed from V and 2 bases from J, the gap between germline ends came to 12 bases. The CDR3 is 15 amino acids. CDR3 nucleotide sequence: TGTGCCAGCAGTTCCGAGGGGCTGCGCAATCAGCCCCAGCATTTT. It translates to CASSSEGLRNQPQHF.

The rearrangement joins TRBV5-8 to TRBJ1-4; TRBD1 is a possible D gene (5 bases). Germline V gene sequence: CDR1 SGHTS, CDR2 YDEGEE. V gave up 3 bases and J gave up 7 bases, with 13 bases separating them. This CDR3 is built from 14 residues. The CDR3 sequence: CASSSGTAGEKLFF. The DNA of the CDR3 is TGTGCCAGCAGCTCCGGGACTGCAGGTGAAAAACTGTTTTTT.

The gene calls are TRBV11-2 and TRBJ2-3; 7 bases are shared with TRBD1. The ends lost 1 base at V and 4 bases at J; junction bases unmatched: 5. Germline values: CDR1 SGHAT, CDR2 FQNNGV. This CDR3 is built from 15 residues. The DNA of the CDR3 is TGTGCCAGCAGCTTAGTTGGGACAGCAGCAGATACGCAGTATTTT. This translates into CASSLVGTAADTQYF.

This chain uses TRBV18 with TRBJ2-7; 7 bases agree with TRBD1. The V gene's germline CDR1 is KGHSH and CDR2 LQKENI. The CDR3 length is 15 residues. V shed 4 bases, J shed 0 bases, and the junction held 6 bases outside the gene matches. The CDR3 here is CASSLTGASSYEQYF. CDR3 nucleotides: TGTGCCAGCTCACTCACAGGGGCCAGCTCCTACGAGCAGTACTTC.

This chain connects TRBV7-2 to TRBJ2-7; 8 positions agree with TRBD2. Trimming removed 4 bases from V and 7 bases from J; junction bases left unmatched: 12. In germline, CDR1 is SGHTA, CDR2 FQGNSA. CDR3 length equals 15 residues. CDR3 coding DNA: TGTGCCAGCAGCTCCTACACGGGGGGGGCGGGGGAGCAGTACTTC. Translated, it gives CASSSYTGGAGEQYF.

This rearrangement joins TRBV6-6 to TRBJ1-2; D not certain. The length of the CDR3 is 11 residues. V gave up 0 bases and J gave up 14 bases, with 10 bases separating them. Germline-derived CDR1 and CDR2 are MNHNY and SVGAGI (reference sequence). Here the CDR3 reads CASSYSGGTTF. In DNA, the CDR3 is TGTGCCAGCAGTTACTCGGGTGGAACTACCTTC.

The chain recombines TRBV18 with TRBJ1-2; 8 positions match TRBD1. Germline V gene data show CDR1 as KGHSH and CDR2 as LQKENI. The CDR3 consists of 13 residues. V lost 6 bases, J lost 8 bases, and 8 bases stayed unmatched. The CDR3 DNA is TGTGCCAGCTCCGAACAGGGGGTCCGGGGCTACACCTTC. This gives the protein CASSEQGVRGYTF.

J is TRBJ1-3 and V is TRBV19; D ambiguous. Per germline, CDR1 LNHDA and CDR2 SQIVND (reference sequence). The CDR3 totals 14 residues. Trimming took 6 bases from V and 0 from J, leaving 9 bases between them. The CDR3, as DNA: TGTGCCAGTAGAGGACGGAGCTCTGGAAACACCATATATTTT. Translated, it gives CASRGRSSGNTIYF.